This T cell receptor (beta chain) was identified in a study of low-dose radiotherapy and immunotherapy resistance in tumors. On the study more broadly: Per fraction, Cohort 1 was given 0.5 Gy every 2 weeks, for a total of 6.5 Gy. Participants in Cohort 2 were given 1 Gy per fraction every two weeks, for 13 Gy over 26 weeks. The study gave patients oral aspirin 300 mg daily for four cycles from cycle 1 day 1.

The time point denotes: before trial treatment. Nivolumab, ipilimumab, aspirin, low-dose cyclophosphamide and low-dose radiotherapy were given to donors. The CDR3 spans 13 residues. Trimming left V 6 bases short and J 5 bases short, with 11 bases between. Germline V CDR1 and CDR2: MNHEY, SVGAGI. This clonotype has ten or more counts. Alpha- and beta-chain coverage of first-strand cDNA came from TRAV- and TRBV-specific primers. With a V-primer adapter and a constant-region primer, TCRs were amplified for around 20 PCR cycles. From the reads, TCRdb called clonotypes with MiXCR, one entry per CDR3 protein. The sample records tens of thousands of distinct CDR3 sequences, 15% to 20% being singletons.

The sequence was obtained from a male donor with prostate cancer. The chain employs TRBV6-5 and TRBJ2-1; D gene ambiguous. The material was PBMCs, obtained before treatment. The CDR3 loop is CASSRSLHNEQFF. Here the CDR3 DNA reads TGTGCCAGCAGCAGGTCCCTACACAATGAGCAGTTCTTC.